This T cell receptor beta chain was retrieved from a study of T-cell memory formation after mild COVID-19 (dated by TCRdb to the early 2020s). About the study as a whole: Most TCR sequence clusters were specific to one of the two donors. In two donors, T-cell clones that expanded and contracted after mild COVID-19 were followed by sequencing TCRalpha and TCRbeta repertoires longitudinally. The cohort was made up of two young adult volunteers, one female and one male, who were previously healthy. The paper as a whole reports these results and caveats: Contracting CD4+ clones were located mainly in the CM and EM memory subsets, whereas CD8+ clones were found to be enriched in EMRA. Only two mild cases were covered in the study, and larger cohorts including severe cases with pre-infection samples were considered necessary. The detection of some responding clones in pre-infection memory suggests that pre-existing cross-reactive memory T cells joined the SARS-CoV-2 response. SARS-CoV-2 specificity was not confirmed for the second-wave clones peaking on day 37. Clones contracting from day 15 to 85 had balanced CD4/CD8 phenotypes, while a second wave expanding from day 15 to 37 was biased towards CD4+.

There are many counts of this clonotype. Its binding antigen is unknown. No much larger clonotype is one base removed from it; base qualities were not supplied. Ficoll-Paque density gradient centrifugation was used to isolate PBMCs. Looking up the germline V gene yields CDR1 SGHRS and CDR2 YFSETQ. The V and J ends are trimmed by 4 bases and 0 bases, leaving 14 bases between them. There are 15 amino acids in the CDR3, from cysteine to phenylalanine inclusive. The kept DNA is CDR3 alone, 45 bases in frame from the first base. Sequencing relied on an Illumina NovaSeq 6000. TCRalpha and TCRbeta cDNA libraries were constructed by 5'RACE with constant-segment primers, with sample barcodes and unique molecular identifiers being introduced. Trizol reagent was used to extract RNA from every sample. The libraries were amplified in two PCR steps, and the second step added a second sample barcode and Illumina TruSeq adapters. Libraries were sequenced on an Illumina NovaSeq with 2 x 150 bp paired-end reads. The paper's data handling went like this. With migec v1.2.7, reads were demultiplexed and then collapsed into UMI-guided consensus sequences. Using mixcr v2.1.11, UMI consensuses were aligned to TRA and TRB V and J templates and then assembled into clonotypes. A clonotype was counted as expanded or contracted only if both edgeR and NoisET called the change significant, with noise models trained on biological replicates. For edgeR calls, the cutoffs were a false discovery rate-adjusted p below 0.01 and a log2 fold-change threshold of 1. PCA with hierarchical clustering of max-normalized trajectories of the 1000 most abundant clonotypes was used as exploratory dynamics analysis. Separately sequenced CD4+ and CD8+ repertoires were used to assign the CD4 or CD8 phenotype of responding clones. The public reads were quality trimmed at Q25 with fastp and then assembled into clones with MiXCR by TCRdb, keeping productive beta chains. Rows are combined by CDR3 protein, so each entry shows the most common genes and DNA. TCRdb, not the authors, supplied the V and J calls. In this sample the table shows about 44,000 distinct CDR3 sequences, 6.6% of which occur a single time. Less than 0.95% of the sample rests with the top ten.

Input material: PBMCs or a T cell subset sorted from them (not recorded which). The receptor was derived from an adult who had mild COVID-19 (a few samples of this study predate the infection). The sample titles of this study are shuffled in the database, so cell type and time point are left out. The chain is encoded by TRBV5-1 joined to TRBJ2-7, with an unclear D gene assignment. The sequence in DNA is TGCGCCAGCAGCCGGACGGTTACATACTCCTACGAGCAGTACTTC. Protein translation: CASSRTVTYSYEQYF.